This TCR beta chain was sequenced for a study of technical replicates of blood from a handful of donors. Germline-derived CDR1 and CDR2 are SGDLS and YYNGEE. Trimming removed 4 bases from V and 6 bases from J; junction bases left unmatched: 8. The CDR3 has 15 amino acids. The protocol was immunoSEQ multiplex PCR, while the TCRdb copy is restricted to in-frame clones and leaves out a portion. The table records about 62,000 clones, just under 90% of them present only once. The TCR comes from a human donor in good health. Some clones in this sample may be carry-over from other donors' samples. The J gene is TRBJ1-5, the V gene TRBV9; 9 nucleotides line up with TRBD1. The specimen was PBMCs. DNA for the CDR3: TGTGCCAGCAGCTATGGACAGGGGTTTAGTCAGCCCCAGCATTTT. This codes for CASSYGQGFSQPQHF.